This TCR beta chain was obtained from a study of blood T cell repertoires in COVID-19 (dated by TCRdb to about 2020). For the wider study: The collaborator samples originated in the United States, Italy and Spain and spanned the acute and convalescent phases of COVID-19. The prospective study material was composed of cDNA or gDNA derived from T cells, B-cell-depleted T cells, or PBMCs. The dataset comprised deeply sampled blood TCRbeta repertoires from subjects exposed to, actively infected with, or recovered from COVID-19. The repertoires were made available in a free public database intended to serve as a resource for research on the immune response to SARS-CoV-2. The samples were drawn from two sources: the first 160 participants of the ongoing ImmuneRACE study, and 1,200 or so subjects contributed by 6 global collaborators. Nearly every sample came with metadata listing a de-identified subject ID, COVID-19 status, age in years and sex. HLA class I and class II types, where available, came from metadata supplied by the sample provider rather than from assay-based typing.

The immunoSEQ Assay, a bias-controlled multiplex PCR, was used to amplify TCRbeta CDR3 regions from genomic DNA. As for the original processing: Within the assay, amplification of reference gene primers was used to estimate how many nucleated cells each sample contained. To quantify the absolute abundance of each unique TCRbeta CDR3 rearrangement, sequence reads were collapsed and filtered. For each sample, productive Simpson clonality was calculated by taking the square root of Simpson's diversity index across productive rearrangements. TCRdb took over this immuneACCESS table, retaining in-frame rearrangements with V and J assigned. Such tables are incomplete; in checked studies, under half of the missing clones stem from an unresolved V gene, and the remainder is unexplained. The V and J calls and the clone size are those of that table, but D and trimming were determined from the DNA. Recorded for this sample are about 150,000 clones; around four fifths of them occurred a single time. The ten biggest clones cover 2.5% to 3% of the sample.

The paper's findings and limits, for the study overall: The quantity of clinical and demographic metadata differed by source and by participant and was supplied without curation.

Trimming takes 5 bases off V and 4 bases off J; junction bases not matched to a gene: 9. Measured from the cysteine to the phenylalanine, the CDR3 is 15 residues long. Solely the CDR3 DNA is kept, with 45 bases framed from the first base. The germline V gene encodes CDR1 SEHNR and CDR2 FQNEAQ (reference sequence). Collaborating institutions collected whole blood in K2EDTA tubes following their own protocols. For TCRbeta analysis, collaborators shipped samples as frozen whole blood, isolated PBMCs, or DNA extracted from either of those sample types. As concerns this clone: Its antigen target is currently unknown. Base qualities were left out, and no much larger clone turns up one base away.

The clonotype comes from a woman between 40 and 55 years old with active or convalescent COVID-19. The receptor chain draws on TRBV7-9 and TRBJ1-1; 8 bases in the middle match TRBD1. Material for sequencing was peripheral blood. The nucleotide sequence is TGTGCCAGCAGCGGACAGGGATTAAGCGTCACTGAAGCTTTCTTT. This encodes CASSGQGLSVTEAFF.